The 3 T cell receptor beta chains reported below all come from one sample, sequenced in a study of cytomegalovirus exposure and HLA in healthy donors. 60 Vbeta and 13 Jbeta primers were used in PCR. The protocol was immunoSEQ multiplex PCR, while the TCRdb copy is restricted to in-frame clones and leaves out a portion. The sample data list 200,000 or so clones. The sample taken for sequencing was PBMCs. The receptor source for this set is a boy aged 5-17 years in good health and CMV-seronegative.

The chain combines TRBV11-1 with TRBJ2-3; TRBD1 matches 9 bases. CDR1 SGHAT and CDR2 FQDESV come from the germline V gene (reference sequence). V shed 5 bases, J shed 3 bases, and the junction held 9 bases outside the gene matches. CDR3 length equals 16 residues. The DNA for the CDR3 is TGTGCCAGCAGCCACCTATCGACAGGGGGGACAGATACGCAGTATTTT. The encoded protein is CASSHLSTGGTDTQYF. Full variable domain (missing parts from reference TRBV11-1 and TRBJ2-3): EAEVAQSPRYKITEKSQAVAFWCDPISGHATLYWYRQILGQGPELLVQFQDESVVDDSQLPKDRFSAERLKGVDSTLKIQPAELGDSAMYLCASSHLSTGGTDTQYFGPGTRLTVL.

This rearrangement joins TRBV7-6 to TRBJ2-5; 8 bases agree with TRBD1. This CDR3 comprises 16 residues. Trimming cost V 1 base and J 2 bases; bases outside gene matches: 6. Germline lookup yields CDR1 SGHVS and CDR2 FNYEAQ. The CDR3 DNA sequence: TGTGCCAGCAGCTTAGAATCTGGGACAGGTCAAGAGACCCAGTACTTC. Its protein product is CASSLESGTGQETQYF.

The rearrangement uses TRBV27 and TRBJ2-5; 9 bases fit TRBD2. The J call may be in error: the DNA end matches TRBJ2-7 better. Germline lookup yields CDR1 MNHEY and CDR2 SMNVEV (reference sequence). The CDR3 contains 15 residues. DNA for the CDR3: TGTGCCAGCAACCCAGGGTTGCGGGGGGGCTACGAGCAGTACTTC. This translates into CASNPGLRGGYEQYF.